This record concerns one T cell receptor (beta chain) sequence. This sample was taken from a study of human T cells and chemical hapten exposure. In the study overall: The study patch tested 0.01% DPC on the upper back and read results at 6 days.

Time point here: patch test 2, 6 weeks after DPC sensitization. Treatment: therapeutic diphenylcyclopropenone sensitization with weekly scalp DPC. Individual cDNA molecules each carried unique molecular identifiers attached by the library. From the RACE reads, TCRdb called clonotypes with MiXCR, one entry per CDR3 protein. The repertoire has around 99,000 distinct CDR3 sequences, 11% of them found once; the top ten carry 2.2%. CDR1 is MNHEY and CDR2 is SVGEGT in the germline V gene. With 7 bases removed from V and 1 base from J, the gap between germline ends came to 14 bases. CDR3 length equals 15 residues.

The sample was whole blood, taken in connection with sensitization to the hapten diphenylcyclopropenone (DPC). The sequence was collected from a man aged 40-49 years with alopecia areata. Some clones in this sample may be carry-over from other donors' samples. V and J are TRBV6-2 or TRBV6-3 and TRBJ2-4; D is unclear. The DNA for the CDR3 is TGTGCCAGCAACTCTCCCGGCCTGGCCAAAAACATTCAGTACTTC. Translating gives CASNSPGLAKNIQYF.